This T cell receptor beta chain was sequenced during a study of T cells after yellow fever vaccination. General observations from the study: One caveat is that FACS-sorted repertoires could contain abundant clonotypes contaminating from the bulk population. Post-booster repertoires again held most primary-vaccination clones (approximately 96% CD4, over 80% CD8).

For this clonotype: Its specificity is not known.

The CDR3 totals 15 residues. V shed 5 bases and J shed 3 bases, with 13 bases lying between them. Germline V lookup: CDR1 SGHVS, CDR2 FQNEAQ. The 5'RACE template-switching step produced TCR cDNA and added a universal primer site and UMIs. From the 5' RACE reads, TCRdb called clonotypes with MiXCR, one entry per CDR3 protein. The table records around 500,000 distinct CDR3 sequences, about a fifth of them present only once. The clonotype originates from a man aged 18 to 35 who received the YFV17D yellow fever vaccine. The sequencing used PBMCs, collected 20 to 25 days after the first yellow fever vaccination. The rearrangement links TRBV7-8 to TRBJ1-4, with D unclear. The CDR3 DNA sequence: TGTGCCAGCAGCCCCGGTTGGGCGCCTAATGAAAAACTGTTTTTT. This translates into CASSPGWAPNEKLFF.